This TCR beta chain was documented in a study of monozygotic twins with cystic fibrosis. At the level of the study: With about 15 PCR cycles, barcoded libraries came from 3 to 3.5 micrograms of fragmented DNA.

Clones were read by immunoSEQ multiplex PCR, and TCRdb kept only the in-frame ones, dropping some. The sample lists 15,000 to 20,000 clones, about 96% occurring once. The germline V gene encodes CDR1 WSHSY and CDR2 SAAADI. V lost 5 bases and J 7 bases, leaving 11 bases between the germline ends. This CDR3 has 13 amino acids. General study findings and limits: Co-twins had the most similar V usage for 13 of 16 pairs, J for 8. Nucleotide-identical clonotype sharing was significantly higher within monozygotic CF twin pairs than between unrelated CF individuals.

Comment on this clone: Its antigen is unknown.

The rearrangement joins TRBV10-2 to TRBJ2-2; the D is unclear. The TCR originated in a girl aged 2-10 years with cystic fibrosis. Sequencing was performed on blood. CDR3 in amino acids: CASSLAESGELFF. Here the CDR3 DNA reads TGCGCCAGCAGTCTGGCTGAAAGCGGGGAGCTGTTTTTT.